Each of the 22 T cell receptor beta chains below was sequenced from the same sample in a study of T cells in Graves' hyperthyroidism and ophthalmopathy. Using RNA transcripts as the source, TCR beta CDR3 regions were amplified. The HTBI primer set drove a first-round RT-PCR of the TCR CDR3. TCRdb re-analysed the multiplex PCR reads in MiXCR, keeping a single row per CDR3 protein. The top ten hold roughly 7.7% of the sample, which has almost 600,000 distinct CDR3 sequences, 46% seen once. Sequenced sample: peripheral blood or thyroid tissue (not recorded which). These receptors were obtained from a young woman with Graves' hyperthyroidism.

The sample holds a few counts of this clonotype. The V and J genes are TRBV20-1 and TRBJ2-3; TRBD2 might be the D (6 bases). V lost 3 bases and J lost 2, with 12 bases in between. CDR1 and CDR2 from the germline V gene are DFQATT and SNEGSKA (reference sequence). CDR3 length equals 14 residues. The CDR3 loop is CSASSGLHTDTQYF. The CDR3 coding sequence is TGCAGTGCTAGTTCAGGACTACACACAGATACGCAGTATTTT.

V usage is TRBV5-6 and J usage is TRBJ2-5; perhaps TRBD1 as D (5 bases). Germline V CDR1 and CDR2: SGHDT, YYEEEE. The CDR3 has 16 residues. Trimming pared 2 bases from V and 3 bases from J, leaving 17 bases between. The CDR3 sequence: CASSFVGFGAEETQYF. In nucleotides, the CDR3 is TGTGCCAGCAGCTTCGTAGGTTTTGGGGCAGAAGAGACCCAGTACTTC. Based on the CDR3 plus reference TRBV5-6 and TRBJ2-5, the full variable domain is DAGVTQSPTHLIKTRGQQVTLRCSPKSGHDTVSWYQQALGQGPQFIFQYYEEEERQRGNFPDRFSGHQFPNYSSELNVNALLLGDSALYLCASSFVGFGAEETQYFGPGTRLLVL.

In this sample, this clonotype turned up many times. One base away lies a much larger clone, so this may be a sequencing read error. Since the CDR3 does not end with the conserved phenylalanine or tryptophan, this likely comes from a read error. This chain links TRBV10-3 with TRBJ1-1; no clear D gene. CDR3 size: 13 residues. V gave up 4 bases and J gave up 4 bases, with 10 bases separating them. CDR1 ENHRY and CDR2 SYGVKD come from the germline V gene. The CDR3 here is CAISAGGPTEAFL. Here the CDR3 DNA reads TGTGCCATCAGTGCCGGAGGGCCCACTGAAGCTTTCCTT.

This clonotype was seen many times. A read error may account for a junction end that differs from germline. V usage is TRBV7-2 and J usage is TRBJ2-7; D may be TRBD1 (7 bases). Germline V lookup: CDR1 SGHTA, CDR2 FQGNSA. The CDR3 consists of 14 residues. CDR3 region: CASSSFQGGYGQYF. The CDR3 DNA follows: TGTGCCAGCAGCTCCTTCCAGGGGGGTTACGGGCAGTACTTC.

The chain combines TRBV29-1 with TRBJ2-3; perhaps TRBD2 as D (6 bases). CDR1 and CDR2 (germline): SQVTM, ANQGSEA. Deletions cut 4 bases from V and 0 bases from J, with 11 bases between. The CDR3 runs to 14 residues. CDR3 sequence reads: CSVALGGSTDTQYF. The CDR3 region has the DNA TGCAGCGTTGCACTGGGAGGTAGCACAGATACGCAGTATTTT.

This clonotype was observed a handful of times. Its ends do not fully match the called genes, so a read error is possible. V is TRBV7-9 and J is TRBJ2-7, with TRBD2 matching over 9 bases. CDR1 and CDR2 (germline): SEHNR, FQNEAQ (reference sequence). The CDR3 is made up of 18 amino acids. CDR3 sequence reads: CASSQVVSGRGGFDEQYF. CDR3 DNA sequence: TGCGCCAGCAGCCAAGTAGTTAGCGGGAGAGGGGGGTTTGACGAGCAGTACTTC.

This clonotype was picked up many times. The CDR3 DNA is TGTGCCAGCAGACGTCAGGACAGCGATTACGAGCAGTACTTC. It encodes CASRRQDSDYEQYF. The chain employs TRBV12-3 or TRBV12-4 and TRBJ2-7, with D possibly being TRBD1 (6 bases). The V end lost 6 bases, the J end lost 4 bases, and 16 bases lay between the germline ends. This CDR3 comprises 14 residues.

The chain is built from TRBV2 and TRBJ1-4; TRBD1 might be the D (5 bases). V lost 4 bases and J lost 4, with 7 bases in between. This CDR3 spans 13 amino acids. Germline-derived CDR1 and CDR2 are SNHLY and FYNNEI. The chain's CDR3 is CASSAGDNEKLFF. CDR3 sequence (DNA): TGTGCCAGCAGTGCGGGGGATAATGAAAAACTGTTTTTT.

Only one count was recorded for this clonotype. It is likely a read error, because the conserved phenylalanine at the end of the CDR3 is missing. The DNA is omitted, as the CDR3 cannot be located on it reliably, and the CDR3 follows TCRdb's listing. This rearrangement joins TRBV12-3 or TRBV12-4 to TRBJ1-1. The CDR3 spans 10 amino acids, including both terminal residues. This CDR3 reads CASSLYELAG.

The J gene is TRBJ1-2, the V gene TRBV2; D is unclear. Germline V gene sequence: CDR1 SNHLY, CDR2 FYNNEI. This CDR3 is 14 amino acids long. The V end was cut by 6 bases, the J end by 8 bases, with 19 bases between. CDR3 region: CASRRRLADMGYTF. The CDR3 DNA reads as TGTGCCAGCAGACGTCGACTAGCGGATATGGGCTACACCTTC.

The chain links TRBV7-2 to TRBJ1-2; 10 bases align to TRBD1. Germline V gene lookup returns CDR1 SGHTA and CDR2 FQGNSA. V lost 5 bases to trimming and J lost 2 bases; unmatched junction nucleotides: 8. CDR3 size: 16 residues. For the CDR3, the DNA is TGTGCCAGCAGCCCAGGGGCGGGACAGGGGAACTATGGCTACACCTTC. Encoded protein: CASSPGAGQGNYGYTF.

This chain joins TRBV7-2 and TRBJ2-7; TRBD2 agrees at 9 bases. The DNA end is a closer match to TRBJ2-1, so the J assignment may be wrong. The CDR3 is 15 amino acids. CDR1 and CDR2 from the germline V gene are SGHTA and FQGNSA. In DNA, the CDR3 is TGTGCCAGCAGCTTATTAGCGGGAGTGGTGGATGAGCAGTTCTTC. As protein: CASSLLAGVVDEQFF.

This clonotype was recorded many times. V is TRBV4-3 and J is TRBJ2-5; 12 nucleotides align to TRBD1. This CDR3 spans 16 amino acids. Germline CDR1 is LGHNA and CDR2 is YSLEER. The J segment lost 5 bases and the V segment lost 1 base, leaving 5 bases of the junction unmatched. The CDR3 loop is CASSQVGQGAGETQYF. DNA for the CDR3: TGCGCCAGCAGCCAAGTGGGACAGGGGGCAGGCGAGACCCAGTACTTC.

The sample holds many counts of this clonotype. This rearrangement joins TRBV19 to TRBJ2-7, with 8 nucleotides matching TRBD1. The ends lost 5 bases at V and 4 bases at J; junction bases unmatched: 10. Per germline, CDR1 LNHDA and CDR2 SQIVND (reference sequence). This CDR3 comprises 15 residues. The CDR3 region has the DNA TGTGCCAGTAGTCCCGGGACAGGTTTGGTTTACGAGCAGTACTTC. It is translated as CASSPGTGLVYEQYF.

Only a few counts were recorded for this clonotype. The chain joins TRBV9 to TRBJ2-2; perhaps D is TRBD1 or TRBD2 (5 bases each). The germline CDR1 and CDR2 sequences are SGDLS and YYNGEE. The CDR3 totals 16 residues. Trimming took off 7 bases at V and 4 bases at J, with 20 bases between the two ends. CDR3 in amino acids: CASSPRGPGSTGELFF. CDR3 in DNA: TGTGCCAGCTCACCACGGGGCCCAGGGAGCACCGGGGAGCTGTTTTTT. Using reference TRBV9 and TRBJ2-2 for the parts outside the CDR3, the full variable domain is DSGVTQTPKHLITATGQRVTLRCSPRSGDLSVYWYQQSLDQGLQFLIQYYNGEERAKGNILERFSAQQFPDLHSELNLSSLELGDSALYFCASSPRGPGSTGELFFGEGSRLTVL.

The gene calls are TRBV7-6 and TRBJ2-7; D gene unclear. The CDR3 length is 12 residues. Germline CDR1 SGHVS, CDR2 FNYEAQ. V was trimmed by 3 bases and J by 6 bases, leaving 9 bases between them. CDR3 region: CASSFLVGEQYF. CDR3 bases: TGTGCCAGCAGCTTCCTAGTTGGCGAGCAGTACTTC.

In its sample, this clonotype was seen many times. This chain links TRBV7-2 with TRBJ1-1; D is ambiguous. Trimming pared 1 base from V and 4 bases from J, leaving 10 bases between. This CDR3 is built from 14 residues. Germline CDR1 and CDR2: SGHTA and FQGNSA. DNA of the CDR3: TGTGCCAGCAGCTTAGGGCCCTGGGGCACTGAAGCTTTCTTT. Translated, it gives CASSLGPWGTEAFF.

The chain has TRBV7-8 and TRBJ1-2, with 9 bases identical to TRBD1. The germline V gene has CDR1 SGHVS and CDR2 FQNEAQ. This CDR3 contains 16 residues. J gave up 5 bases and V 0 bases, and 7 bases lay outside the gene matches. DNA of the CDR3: TGTGCCAGCAGCTTAGCTTTTACCGGGACAGGGTATGGCTACACCTTC. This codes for CASSLAFTGTGYGYTF.

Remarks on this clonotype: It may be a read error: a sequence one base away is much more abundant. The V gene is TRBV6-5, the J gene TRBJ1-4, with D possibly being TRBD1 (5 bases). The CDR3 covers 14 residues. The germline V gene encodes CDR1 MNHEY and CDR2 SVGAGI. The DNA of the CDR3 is TGTGCCATCAGTTACTCACGACAGTCTGAAAAACTGTTTTTT. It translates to CAISYSRQSEKLFF.

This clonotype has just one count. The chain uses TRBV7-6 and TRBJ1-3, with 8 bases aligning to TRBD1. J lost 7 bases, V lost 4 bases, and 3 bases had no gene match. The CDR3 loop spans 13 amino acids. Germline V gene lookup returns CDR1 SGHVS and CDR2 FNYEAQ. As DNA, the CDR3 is TGTGCCAGCAGCTGGACAGGGATGAACACCATATATTTT. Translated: CASSWTGMNTIYF.

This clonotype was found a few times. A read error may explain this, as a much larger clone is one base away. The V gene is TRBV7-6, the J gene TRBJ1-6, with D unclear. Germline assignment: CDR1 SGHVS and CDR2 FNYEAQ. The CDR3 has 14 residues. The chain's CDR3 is CASSLAGNNSPPHF. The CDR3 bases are TGTGCCAGCAGCTTAGCAGGGAATAATTCACCCCCCCACTTT.

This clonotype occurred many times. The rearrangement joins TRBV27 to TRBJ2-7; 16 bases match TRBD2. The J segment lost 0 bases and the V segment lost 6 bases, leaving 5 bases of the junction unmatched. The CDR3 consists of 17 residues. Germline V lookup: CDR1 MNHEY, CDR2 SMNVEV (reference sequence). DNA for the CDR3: TGTGCCAGCAGCACCGGGACTAGCGGGAGGGGCTCCTACGAGCAGTACTTC. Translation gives CASSTGTSGRGSYEQYF.